The 29 T cell receptor beta chains listed next were all sequenced from one sample in a study of blood T cells in healthy people across ages. Sample-barcoded 5' priming and a J-beta primer mix drove a second PCR of roughly 7 to 11 cycles. Each CDR3 protein is one row after TCRdb ran MiXCR on the 5' RACE reads. The sample consists of 700,000 to 950,000 distinct CDR3 sequences, roughly 50% of them appearing once. Sequenced input: blood. The origin of the receptors is a man aged 25 to 40 in good health.

The chain carries TRBV20-1 and TRBJ2-7; D perhaps matches TRBD2 (6 bases). The tail of the sequence fits TRBJ2-5 better, so the J call may be wrong. The CDR3 runs 15 residues. Looked up from germline, CDR1 is DFQATT and CDR2 is SNEGSKA (reference sequence). The CDR3 DNA reads as TGCAGTGCTAGAGGGTCGGGGTGGGGGGAAGAGACCCAGTACTTC. Encoded protein: CSARGSGWGEETQYF.

In this sample, this clonotype turned up a few times. The chain is built from TRBV6-1 and TRBJ1-2; 7 nucleotides agree with TRBD1. Trimming cost V 0 bases and J 4 bases; bases outside gene matches: 14. CDR1 is MNHNS and CDR2 is SASEGT in the germline V gene. The CDR3 sequence is 18 residues long. CDR3 DNA: TGTGCCAGCAGTGAAGCGACAGGGTTGTCAGGTTTTGTCTATGGCTACACCTTC. This gives the protein CASSEATGLSGFVYGYTF.

The CDR3 region is CASSLASREWYF. Here the CDR3 DNA reads TGTGCCAGCAGCTTGGCGTCCAGAGAGTGGTACTTC. The chain is built from TRBV5-6 and TRBJ2-7; D gene ambiguous. Trimming pared 0 bases from V and 12 bases from J, leaving 13 bases between. Germline CDR1 SGHDT, CDR2 YYEEEE. The CDR3 totals 12 residues.

This chain links TRBV3-1 with TRBJ2-7; TRBD1 agrees at 9 bases. The closer fit of TRBJ2-5 to the DNA end suggests the J call may be wrong. CDR3 length equals 16 residues. Looked up from germline, CDR1 is LGHDT and CDR2 is YNNKEL (reference sequence). The CDR3 sequence is CASSPLDRGGQETQYF. In DNA, the CDR3 is TGTGCCAGCAGCCCCCTTGACAGGGGGGGCCAAGAGACCCAGTACTTC.

The chain joins TRBV5-1 to TRBJ2-1; the match to TRBD1 covers 8 bases. V gave up 0 bases and J gave up 7 bases; unmatched junction bases: 6. Germline CDR1 is SGHRS and CDR2 is YFSETQ. The CDR3 contains 15 residues. Written as DNA, the CDR3 is TGCGCCAGCAGCTTGGTGCCGCAGGGGGCTAATGAGCAGTTCTTC. Protein sequence: CASSLVPQGANEQFF.

This clonotype was seen many times. V gene TRBV7-2 combines with J gene TRBJ2-5; D is perhaps TRBD1 or TRBD2 (5 bases each). This CDR3 region has 14 residues. Germline lookup yields CDR1 SGHTA and CDR2 FQGNSA. Trimming took off 2 bases at V and 5 bases at J, with 12 bases between the two ends. The CDR3 DNA reads TGTGCCAGCAGCTTATGGCAGGGACGGGAGACCCAGTACTTC. Residues: CASSLWQGRETQYF.

This clonotype was observed once. V and J are TRBV7-2 and TRBJ1-5; perhaps TRBD1 as D (5 bases). The CDR3 is 17 amino acids. Germline V gene sequence: CDR1 SGHTA, CDR2 FQGNSA. The V end lost 1 base, the J end lost 6 bases, and 19 bases lay between the germline ends. For the CDR3, the DNA is TGTGCCAGCAGCTTAGGGGGCTGGGGGGTGGGAAGTCAGCCCCAGCATTTT. It translates to CASSLGGWGVGSQPQHF.

This clonotype was counted only a few times. The genes are TRBV27 and TRBJ2-6; D perhaps matches TRBD1 (5 bases). CDR3 size: 15 residues. Trimming stripped 6 bases from V and 1 base from J, with 10 bases between. Germline CDR1 and CDR2: MNHEY and SMNVEV (reference sequence). The CDR3 sequence is CASRKTESGANVLTF. The DNA for the CDR3 is TGTGCCAGCAGGAAGACAGAGTCTGGGGCCAACGTCCTGACTTTC.

The J gene is TRBJ1-2, the V gene TRBV18; possibly TRBD1 for D (5 bases). CDR1 is KGHSH and CDR2 is LQKENI in the germline V gene. CDR3 length equals 15 residues. Trimming took off 4 bases at V and 0 bases at J, with 12 bases between the two ends. CDR3 amino acids: CASSLSTATNYGYTF. Written as DNA, the CDR3 is TGTGCCAGCTCACTCTCGACAGCCACTAACTATGGCTACACCTTC.

The chain recombines TRBV12-3 or TRBV12-4 with TRBJ1-1; no clear D gene. V gave up 3 bases and J gave up 0 bases, with 8 bases separating them. The CDR3 extends over 14 amino acids. CDR3 coding DNA: TGTGCCAGCAGTTTCGACCAAGTGAACACTGAAGCTTTCTTT. Amino acids: CASSFDQVNTEAFF.

There are a few counts of this clonotype. J is TRBJ2-3 and V is TRBV13; maybe TRBD2 (6 bases). Germline V lookup: CDR1 PRHDT, CDR2 FYEKMQ (reference sequence). V was shortened by 5 bases and J by 6 bases, with 15 bases between the two germline ends. The CDR3 has 14 amino acids. The CDR3 DNA follows: TGTGCCAGCAGCCCCCAGACTAGTTGGGATACGCAGTATTTT. Protein product: CASSPQTSWDTQYF. Drawing the rest from reference TRBV13 and TRBJ2-3, the complete variable domain is AAGVIQSPRHLIKEKRETATLKCYPIPRHDTVYWYQQGPGQDPQFLISFYEKMQSDKGSIPDRFSAQQFSDYHSELNMSSLELGDSALYFCASSPQTSWDTQYFGPGTRLTVL.

CDR3 sequence reads: CASSSGPGIWLETQYF. CDR3 bases: TGTGCCAGCAGCTCCGGTCCGGGAATTTGGTTAGAGACCCAGTACTTC. The rearrangement joins TRBV7-9 to TRBJ2-5; TRBD2 might be the D (5 bases). This CDR3 comprises 16 residues. CDR1 SEHNR and CDR2 FQNEAQ come from the germline V gene (reference sequence). V was cut by 4 bases and J by 4 bases, with 19 bases left in between.

The gene calls are TRBV5-1 and TRBJ2-7, with no clear D. This CDR3 is 15 amino acids long. The ends were cut back, 2 bases at V and 2 bases at J, with 14 bases in the middle. Germline assignment: CDR1 SGHRS and CDR2 YFSETQ. This CDR3 is CASSFGPDGPYEQYF. In DNA, the CDR3 is TGCGCCAGCAGCTTCGGGCCCGATGGCCCCTACGAGCAGTACTTC.

The chain recombines TRBV27 with TRBJ2-1, with 11 bases lining up with TRBD2. This CDR3 is 16 amino acids long. Germline loops: CDR1 MNHEY, CDR2 SMNVEV (reference sequence). The trim removed 4 bases at V and 12 bases at J, leaving 14 bases unmatched. CDR3 coding DNA: TGTGCCAGCAGTTCATTATTAGCGGGGGGGCTTCTCGGGCAGTTCTTC. Amino acids: CASSSLLAGGLLGQFF.

As for this clonotype: With a much larger clone just one base away, this may be a read error. The rearrangement links TRBV29-1 to TRBJ2-5, with 9 bases lining up with TRBD1. The CDR3 runs to 14 residues. The J segment lost 9 bases and the V segment lost 6 bases, leaving 14 bases of the junction unmatched. Germline loops: CDR1 SQVTM, CDR2 ANQGSEA. The CDR3 DNA sequence: TGCAGCGTCGTTGGCGGGACAGGGAGGGAGGCCCAGTACTTC. Amino acid sequence: CSVVGGTGREAQYF. The complete variable domain, with remaining parts taken from reference TRBV29-1 and TRBJ2-5, reads SAVISQKPSRDICQRGTSLTIQCQVDSQVTMMFWYRQQPGQSLTLIATANQGSEATYESGFVIDKFPISRPNLTFSTLTVSNMSPEDSSIYLCSVVGGTGREAQYFGPGTRLLVL.

This clonotype turned up a few times. The chain links TRBV9 to TRBJ2-5; D is undetermined. Germline values: CDR1 SGDLS, CDR2 YYNGEE. V lost 3 bases to trimming and J lost 1 base, with 7 bases between them. The CDR3 loop spans 13 amino acids. For the CDR3, the DNA is TGTGCCAGCAGCGCGGACCTCCAAGAGACCCAGTACTTC. Translation gives CASSADLQETQYF.

The J gene is TRBJ2-1, the V gene TRBV20-1; tentatively, D is TRBD2 (5 bases). V lost 1 base, J lost 9 bases, and 10 bases lay in between. This CDR3 is 12 amino acids long. Germline lookup yields CDR1 DFQATT and CDR2 SNEGSKA (reference sequence). Here the CDR3 DNA reads TGCAGTGCTAGAGCGCTAGGGAGTGAGCAGTTCTTC. It encodes CSARALGSEQFF.

For this clonotype: One junction end disagrees with the germline gene, perhaps due to a read error. The V and J genes are TRBV7-6 and TRBJ1-1, with 7 bases matching TRBD1. This CDR3 contains 15 residues. Germline lookup yields CDR1 SGHVS and CDR2 FNYEAQ. The CDR3: CASSLAQGRNTEAFF. The DNA of the CDR3 is TGTGCCAGCAGCCTAGCACAGGGGAGGAACACTGAAGCTTTCTTT.

There are a few counts of this clonotype. CDR3 region: CASSQPLGSYTF. The CDR3 DNA is TGTGCCAGCAGCCAGCCGTTGGGGAGCTACACCTTC. V gene TRBV4-2 combines with J gene TRBJ1-2; D is unresolved. The V end lost 3 bases, the J end lost 9 bases, and 11 bases lay between the germline ends. The CDR3 totals 12 residues. Germline V gene data show CDR1 as LGHNA and CDR2 as YNFKEQ.

The DNA of the CDR3 is TGTGCCATCCCGGGACAGAGAAAAATCCGCGACGAGCAGTACTTC. Residues: CAIPGQRKIRDEQYF. This chain links TRBV10-3 with TRBJ2-7, with 7 positions matching TRBD1. The CDR3 has 15 amino acids. V shed 8 bases and J 5 bases; nucleotides not matched to a gene: 15. Germline CDR1 and CDR2: ENHRY and SYGVKD.

The rearrangement links TRBV7-6 to TRBJ2-1; 7 nucleotides agree with TRBD2. CDR3 length: 14 residues. Germline trimming cut 8 bases from V and 3 bases from J; bases unmatched to any gene: 7. Germline V gene lookup returns CDR1 SGHVS and CDR2 FNYEAQ. The CDR3 region is CASARPGGYNEQFF. In DNA, the CDR3 is TGTGCCAGCGCTAGGCCGGGAGGCTACAATGAGCAGTTCTTC.

The V gene is TRBV10-3, the J gene TRBJ2-7; 9 nucleotides agree with TRBD1. There are 15 residues in the CDR3. Trimming removed 4 bases from V and 3 bases from J; junction bases left unmatched: 7. Germline-derived CDR1 and CDR2 are ENHRY and SYGVKD. The chain's CDR3 is CAISVGGTGNYEQYF. The CDR3 coding sequence is TGTGCCATCAGTGTAGGTGGGACAGGGAACTACGAGCAGTACTTC.

The chain uses TRBV6-1 and TRBJ1-2, with TRBD1 identical over 8 bases. J was trimmed by 6 bases and V by 3 bases; bases with no gene match: 0. This CDR3 spans 12 amino acids. Germline CDR1 reads MNHNS; CDR2 reads SASEGT. The CDR3 sequence: CASSEGQDGYTF. The DNA of the CDR3 is TGTGCCAGCAGTGAGGGACAGGATGGCTACACCTTC.

This clonotype was counted only a few times. The chain combines TRBV6-2 or TRBV6-3 with TRBJ2-4; D call uncertain. The DNA end is more similar to TRBJ2-7, so the J call may be wrong. Germline lookup yields CDR1 MNHEY and CDR2 SVGEGT. The CDR3 runs to 18 residues. CDR3 DNA: TGTGCCAGCAGTCCGGTCTCGTCACCCAGGAACCTATTATACGAGCAGTACTTC. Translation: CASSPVSSPRNLLYEQYF.

V gene TRBV15 combines with J gene TRBJ2-7; no clear D gene. The length of the CDR3 is 14 residues. The germline V gene encodes CDR1 LNHNV and CDR2 YYDKDF (reference sequence). The V gene lost 4 bases and the J gene lost 2 bases, with 12 bases spanning the gap. The CDR3 region has the DNA TGTGCCACCAGCACCCAGACGGAGACCTACGAGCAGTACTTC. Its protein product is CATSTQTETYEQYF.

The chain recombines TRBV7-2 with TRBJ2-3; weak D call: TRBD1 (7 bases). This CDR3 is 14 amino acids long. Germline V gives CDR1 SGHTA, CDR2 FQGNSA. Trimming took off 6 bases at V and 6 bases at J, with 16 bases between the two ends. CDR3 in DNA: TGTGCCAGCAGGGCGGGACAGTATGTGGATACGCAGTATTTT. It yields the protein CASRAGQYVDTQYF.

The rearrangement joins TRBV6-1 to TRBJ2-1; possible D gene TRBD1, 5 bases. The CDR3 is 15 residues long. Germline CDR1 MNHNS, CDR2 SASEGT. V was pared by 7 bases and J by 3 bases, with 16 bases between. The CDR3 spells CASIPDRRGYNEQFF. As DNA, the CDR3 is TGTGCCAGCATTCCCGATAGAAGGGGCTACAATGAGCAGTTCTTC.

The chain links TRBV7-9 to TRBJ2-3; 8 nucleotides line up with TRBD2. The J segment lost 4 bases and the V segment lost 2 bases, leaving 8 bases of the junction unmatched. This CDR3 spans 16 amino acids. The germline V gene has CDR1 SEHNR and CDR2 FQNEAQ (reference sequence). The CDR3 DNA sequence: TGTGCCAGCAGCTTAATAAGCGGGAGCTTCCCAGATACGCAGTATTTT. Protein sequence: CASSLISGSFPDTQYF.

This chain connects TRBV7-9 to TRBJ2-5; TRBD1 or TRBD2 may be the D gene (5 bases each). The germline V gene has CDR1 SEHNR and CDR2 FQNEAQ (reference sequence). V was pared by 4 bases and J by 4 bases, with 13 bases between. The CDR3 extends over 14 amino acids. CDR3 sequence (DNA): TGTGCCAGCAGCTCGTCGGGGCTCGGAGAGACCCAGTACTTC. This codes for CASSSSGLGETQYF.